What follows are 14 T cell receptor beta chains derived from one specimen sequenced in a study of shared clonotypes between healthy human individuals. TCRdb's copy holds only in-frame clones and misses some; the assay was immunoSEQ multiplex PCR. The sample contains about 2.2 million clones, just under 95% of which appear only once. Terminally differentiated effector memory CD45RA+ cells were left out of the naive CD8 fraction, which was CD45RO-negative and positively selected for CCR7. The sequenced sample was naive CD8+ T cells from PBMCs. These receptors came from a man aged 18 to 29 in good health. Some clones in this sample may be carry-over from other donors' samples.

The gene calls are TRBV25-1 and TRBJ2-1; D may match TRBD1 or TRBD2 (5 bases each). V was pared by 1 base and J by 8 bases, with 12 bases between. CDR3 size: 14 residues. Germline CDR1 is MGHDK and CDR2 is SYGVNS. CDR3 DNA sequence: TGTGCCAGCAGTGAATTCGCTGGGACCCATGAGCAGTTCTTC. Its translation: CASSEFAGTHEQFF.

In its sample, this clone was seen a few times. The chain employs TRBV7-6 and TRBJ1-5; TRBD1 matches at 9 bases. Per germline, CDR1 SGHVS and CDR2 FNYEAQ. The CDR3 totals 14 residues. V gave up 5 bases and J gave up 6 bases; unmatched junction bases: 5. The CDR3 region is CASSAGTGSQPQHF. DNA for the CDR3: TGTGCCAGCAGCGCTGGGACAGGGAGTCAGCCCCAGCATTTT.

The V and J genes are TRBV25-1 and TRBJ2-1; D is perhaps TRBD1 or TRBD2 (5 bases each). The V gene lost 4 bases and the J gene lost 3 bases, with 10 bases spanning the gap. This CDR3 is built from 14 residues. Germline V gene sequence: CDR1 MGHDK, CDR2 SYGVNS. The CDR3, as DNA: TGTGCCAGCAGTGGGGACGAGCACTACAATGAGCAGTTCTTC. This encodes CASSGDEHYNEQFF.

The chain is built from TRBV4-1 and TRBJ2-5; 7 bases are shared with TRBD2. Germline V gene lookup returns CDR1 MGHRA and CDR2 YSYEKL. V shed 3 bases, J shed 4 bases, and the junction held 5 bases outside the gene matches. This CDR3 has 14 residues. Here the CDR3 DNA reads TGCGCCAGCAGCCAGGGGGAGGGAGGAGAGACCCAGTACTTC. Its protein product is CASSQGEGGETQYF.

The chain employs TRBV6-5 and TRBJ1-5; 8 bases agree with TRBD1. V was pared by 2 bases and J by 8 bases, with 11 bases of the junction left unmatched. Germline V CDR1 and CDR2: MNHEY, SVGAGI. The CDR3 extends over 16 amino acids. The CDR3 here is CASSYITVTGVEPQHF. The CDR3 DNA is TGTGCCAGCAGTTACATTACAGTGACAGGGGTAGAGCCCCAGCATTTT.

The genes are TRBV4-1 and TRBJ2-3; the match to TRBD1 covers 9 bases. J lost 6 bases, V lost 2 bases, and 3 bases had no gene match. CDR3 length: 14 residues. Germline CDR1 is MGHRA and CDR2 is YSYEKL. The CDR3, as DNA: TGCGCCAGCAGCCAATGGACAGGGGAGGATACGCAGTATTTT. Residues: CASSQWTGEDTQYF.

This rearrangement joins TRBV5-1 to TRBJ1-1, with D unresolved. Per germline, CDR1 SGHRS and CDR2 YFSETQ. The V gene lost 4 bases and the J gene lost 0 bases, with 13 bases spanning the gap. The CDR3 is made up of 15 amino acids. DNA for the CDR3: TGCGCCAGCAGCCCCGCCGGGCTAATGAACACTGAAGCTTTCTTT. Protein: CASSPAGLMNTEAFF.

The gene calls are TRBV19 and TRBJ1-2, with D maybe TRBD1 (5 bases). The length of the CDR3 is 13 residues. Germline loops: CDR1 LNHDA, CDR2 SQIVND (reference sequence). The V gene lost 6 bases and the J gene lost 2 bases, with 10 bases spanning the gap. CDR3 DNA sequence: TGTGCCAGTAGAGGGGACCAAAACTATGGCTACACCTTC. Protein sequence: CASRGDQNYGYTF.

The chain links TRBV29-1 to TRBJ1-2; D call uncertain. CDR3 size: 12 residues. Trimming shortened V by 4 bases and J by 2 bases, and 8 bases separated the two germline ends. Germline CDR1 SQVTM, CDR2 ANQGSEA. CDR3 bases: TGCAGCGTTGCGGACGGGAACTATGGCTACACCTTC. Residues: CSVADGNYGYTF.

With regard to this clone: The sample carries other DNA sequences with the same CDR3. This rearrangement joins TRBV27 to TRBJ2-3; no firm D call. The CDR3 has 12 residues. Germline CDR1 is MNHEY and CDR2 is SMNVEV (reference sequence). V lost 5 bases and J lost 3, with 6 bases in between. The DNA for the CDR3 is TGTGCCAGCAGTCTTGGTACAGATACGCAGTATTTT. Translated: CASSLGTDTQYF.

The rearrangement uses TRBV7-8 and TRBJ2-1; 12 nucleotides agree with TRBD2. The junction had 9 bases not matched to a gene; V was cut back by 4 bases and J by 5 bases. The CDR3 extends over 17 amino acids. Germline CDR1 reads SGHVS; CDR2 reads FQNEAQ. The chain's CDR3 is CASSSGTSGPLNNEQFF. CDR3 nucleotides: TGTGCCAGCAGCTCAGGGACTAGCGGGCCCCTCAACAATGAGCAGTTCTTC.

The V gene is TRBV5-1, the J gene TRBJ2-2; possibly TRBD1 for D (5 bases). V gave up 0 bases and J gave up 7 bases, with 13 bases separating them. The germline gives CDR1 SGHRS, CDR2 YFSETQ. The length of the CDR3 is 15 residues. The DNA for the CDR3 is TGCGCCAGCAGCTTGGCCTTGCCAGGGATCGGGGAGCTGTTTTTT. Translating gives CASSLALPGIGELFF. Using reference TRBV5-1 and TRBJ2-2 for the parts outside the CDR3, the full variable domain is KAGVTQTPRYLIKTRGQQVTLSCSPISGHRSVSWYQQTPGQGLQFLFEYFSETQRNKGNFPGRFSGRQFSNSRSEMNVSTLELGDSALYLCASSLALPGIGELFFGEGSRLTVL.

This chain joins TRBV18 and TRBJ2-1; maybe TRBD1 (6 bases). Trimming pared 2 bases from V and 0 bases from J, leaving 11 bases between. The germline V gene encodes CDR1 KGHSH and CDR2 LQKENI. This CDR3 spans 16 amino acids. The DNA for the CDR3 is TGTGCCAGCTCACCAAGGACAGTAAGCTCCTACAATGAGCAGTTCTTC. Its protein product is CASSPRTVSSYNEQFF.

Comments on this clone: This sample includes further DNA sequences coding for the same CDR3. The chain couples TRBV28 to TRBJ2-1; 10 bases map to TRBD2. Germline-derived CDR1 and CDR2 are MDHEN and SYDVKM. The CDR3 consists of 15 residues. Trimming took 6 bases from V and 2 from J; bases not matched to a gene: 4. CDR3 sequence: CASSLAGGPYNEQFF. CDR3 in DNA: TGTGCCAGCAGCTTAGCGGGAGGCCCCTACAATGAGCAGTTCTTC.